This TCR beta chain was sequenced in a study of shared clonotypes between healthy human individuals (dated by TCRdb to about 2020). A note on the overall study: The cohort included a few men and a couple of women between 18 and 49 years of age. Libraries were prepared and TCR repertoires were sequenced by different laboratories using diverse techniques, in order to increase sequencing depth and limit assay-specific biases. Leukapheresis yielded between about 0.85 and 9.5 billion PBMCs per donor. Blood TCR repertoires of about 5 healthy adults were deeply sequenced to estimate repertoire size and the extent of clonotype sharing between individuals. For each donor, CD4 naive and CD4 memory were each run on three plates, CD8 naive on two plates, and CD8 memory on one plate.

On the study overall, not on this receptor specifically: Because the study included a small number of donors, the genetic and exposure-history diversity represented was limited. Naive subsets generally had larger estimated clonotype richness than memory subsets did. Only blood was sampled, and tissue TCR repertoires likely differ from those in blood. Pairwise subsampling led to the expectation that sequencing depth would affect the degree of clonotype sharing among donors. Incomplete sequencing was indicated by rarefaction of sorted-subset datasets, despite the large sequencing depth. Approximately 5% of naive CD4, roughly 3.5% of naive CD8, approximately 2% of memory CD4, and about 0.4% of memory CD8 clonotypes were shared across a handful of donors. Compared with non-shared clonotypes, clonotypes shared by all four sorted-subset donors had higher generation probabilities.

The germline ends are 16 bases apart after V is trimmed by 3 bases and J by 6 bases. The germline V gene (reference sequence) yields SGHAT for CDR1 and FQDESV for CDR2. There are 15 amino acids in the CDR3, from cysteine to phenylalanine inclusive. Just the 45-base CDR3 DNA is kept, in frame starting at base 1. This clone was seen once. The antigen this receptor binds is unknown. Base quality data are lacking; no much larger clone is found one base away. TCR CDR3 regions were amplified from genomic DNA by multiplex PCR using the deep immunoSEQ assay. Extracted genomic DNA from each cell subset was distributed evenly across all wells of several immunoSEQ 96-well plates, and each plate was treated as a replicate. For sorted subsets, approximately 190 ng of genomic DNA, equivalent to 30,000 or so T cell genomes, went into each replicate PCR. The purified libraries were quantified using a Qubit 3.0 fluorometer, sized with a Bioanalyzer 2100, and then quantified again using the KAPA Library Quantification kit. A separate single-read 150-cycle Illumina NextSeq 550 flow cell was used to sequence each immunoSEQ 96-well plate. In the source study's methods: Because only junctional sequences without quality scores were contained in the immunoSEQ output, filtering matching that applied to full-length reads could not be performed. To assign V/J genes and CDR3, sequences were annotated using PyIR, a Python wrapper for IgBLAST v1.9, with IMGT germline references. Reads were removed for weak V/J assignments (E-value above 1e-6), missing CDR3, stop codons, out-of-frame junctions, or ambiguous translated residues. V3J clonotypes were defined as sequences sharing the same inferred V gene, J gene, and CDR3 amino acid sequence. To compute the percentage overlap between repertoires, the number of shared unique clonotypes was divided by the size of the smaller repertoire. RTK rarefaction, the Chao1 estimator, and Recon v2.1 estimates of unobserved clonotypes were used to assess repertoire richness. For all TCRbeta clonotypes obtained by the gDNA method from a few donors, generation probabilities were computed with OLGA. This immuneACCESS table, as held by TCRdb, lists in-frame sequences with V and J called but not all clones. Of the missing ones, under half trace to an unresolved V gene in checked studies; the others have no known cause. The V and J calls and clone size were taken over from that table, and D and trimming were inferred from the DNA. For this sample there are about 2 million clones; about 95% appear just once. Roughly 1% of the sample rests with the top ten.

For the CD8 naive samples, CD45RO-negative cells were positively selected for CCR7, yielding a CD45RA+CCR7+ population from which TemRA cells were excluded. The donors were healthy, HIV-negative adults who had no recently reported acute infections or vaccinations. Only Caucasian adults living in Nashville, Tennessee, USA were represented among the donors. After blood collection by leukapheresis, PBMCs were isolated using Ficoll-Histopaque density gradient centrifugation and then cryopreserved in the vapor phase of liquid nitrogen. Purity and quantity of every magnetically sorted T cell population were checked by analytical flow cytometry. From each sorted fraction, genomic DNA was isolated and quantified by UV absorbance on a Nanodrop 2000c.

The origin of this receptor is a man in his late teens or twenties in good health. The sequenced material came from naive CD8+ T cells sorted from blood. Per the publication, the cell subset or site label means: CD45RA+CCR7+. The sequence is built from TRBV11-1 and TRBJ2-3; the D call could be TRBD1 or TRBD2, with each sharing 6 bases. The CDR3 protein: CASSFTGGIGDTQYF. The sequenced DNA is TGTGCCAGCAGCTTTACCGGGGGCATCGGGGATACGCAGTATTTT.